One and the same sample provided the 13 T cell receptor beta chains below, sequenced in a study of T and B cells in COVID-19 patients. Each TRB amplification used roughly 240-550 ng of genomic DNA from blood. TRB rearrangements were amplified by multiplex PCR with BIOMED2 TRB-A/B primers. One entry per CDR3 protein, called by TCRdb with MiXCR from the multiplex PCR reads. The sample yields about 4,800 distinct CDR3 sequences, about 35% seen once. The sample consisted of blood. These receptors came from a human donor who had recovered from COVID-19.

The V gene is TRBV6-5, the J gene TRBJ1-5; TRBD1 might be the D (6 bases). Germline-derived CDR1 and CDR2 are MNHEY and SVGAGI. There are 14 residues in the CDR3. Trimming cost V 10 bases and J 0 bases, with 13 bases left between them. This chain's CDR3 is CATTGQYSNQPQHF. The CDR3 coding sequence is TGTGCCACCACCGGACAGTATAGCAATCAGCCCCAGCATTTT.

For this clonotype: The junction shows a germline mismatch at one end, possibly a read error. The rearrangement links TRBV5-5 to TRBJ2-1; 7 nucleotides match TRBD1. Germline V CDR1 and CDR2: SGHKS, YYEKEE (reference sequence). The CDR3 runs 13 residues. CDR3 sequence (DNA): TGCGCCAGCAGCTTGGAAGGGGGCGGTGAGCAGTTCTTC. Protein product: CASSLEGGGEQFF.

This clonotype is large (0.1 to 1%) in the sample. The rearrangement joins TRBV19 to TRBJ2-1, with TRBD2 matching over 12 bases. The germline V gene encodes CDR1 LNHDA and CDR2 SQIVND (reference sequence). There are 14 residues in the CDR3. Unmatched junction bases numbered 5, after V lost 7 bases and J lost 7 bases. CDR3 region: CASTQGTSGNEQFF. The CDR3 bases are TGTGCCAGTACCCAAGGGACTAGCGGGAATGAGCAGTTCTTC.

The sample holds a few counts of this clonotype. V usage is TRBV6-5 and J usage is TRBJ2-6; 13 bases map to TRBD2. Trimming took 4 bases from V and 4 from J; bases not matched to a gene: 16. There are 21 residues in the CDR3. Germline lookup yields CDR1 MNHEY and CDR2 SVGAGI. This CDR3 is CASSSPRRWTSGSLGANVLTF. The CDR3 nucleotides are TGTGCCAGCAGTTCCCCCCGTCGGTGGACTAGCGGGAGCTTGGGGGCCAACGTCCTGACTTTC.

The chain carries TRBV18 and TRBJ2-1; TRBD2 might be the D (5 bases). From germline, CDR1 is KGHSH and CDR2 LQKENI. Trimming took 5 bases from V and 1 from J, leaving 9 bases between them. This CDR3 region has 14 residues. For the CDR3, the DNA is TGTGCCAGCTCAAGGACTCCTTCCTACAATGAGCAGTTCTTC. It specifies CASSRTPSYNEQFF.

This clonotype was counted only a few times. The rearrangement links TRBV5-6 to TRBJ1-2; D is unclear. The CDR3 length is 13 residues. CDR1 SGHDT and CDR2 YYEEEE come from the germline V gene. V lost 4 bases, J lost 7 bases, and 14 bases lay in between. CDR3 coding DNA: TGTGCCAGCAGCCCCCGTCTGCAGAGTGGCTACACCTTC. Translating it yields CASSPRLQSGYTF.

The rearrangement joins TRBV19 to TRBJ2-3; 8 bases align to TRBD2. This CDR3 spans 14 amino acids. V dropped 6 bases and J dropped 2; count of bases not matched to a gene: 4. Germline CDR1 and CDR2: LNHDA and SQIVND (reference sequence). The CDR3 region is CASRLADSTDTQYF. CDR3 DNA sequence: TGTGCCAGTAGACTAGCGGACTCCACAGATACGCAGTATTTT.

This clonotype was detected a few times. This chain joins TRBV6-4 and TRBJ2-3; 9 nucleotides match TRBD2. Per germline, CDR1 MRHNA and CDR2 SNTAGT. This CDR3 contains 14 residues. The V and J ends lost 3 bases and 5 bases, in that order; junction bases with no gene match: 3. DNA of the CDR3: TGTGCCAGCAGTGAGCGGGAGGGTGTAGATACGCAGTATTTT. Its translation is CASSEREGVDTQYF.

This clonotype was detected only a few times. The chain combines TRBV18 with TRBJ1-2, with a weak D call TRBD1 (5 bases). Germline CDR1 reads KGHSH; CDR2 reads LQKENI. V dropped 6 bases and J dropped 7 bases, with 15 bases sitting between them. This CDR3 has 13 residues. The CDR3 loop is CASSHGGASGYTF. CDR3 in DNA: TGTGCCAGCTCTCACGGGGGTGCAAGTGGCTACACCTTC.

The rearrangement joins TRBV5-4 to TRBJ2-5; D unclear. The CDR3 runs 15 residues. V was clipped by 0 bases and J by 2 bases, with 11 bases between them. Germline V gene lookup returns CDR1 SGHNT and CDR2 YYREEE (reference sequence). The chain's CDR3 is CASSLGRGSQETQYF. The DNA for the CDR3 is TGTGCCAGCAGCTTGGGGAGAGGATCACAAGAGACCCAGTACTTC. Filled out from reference TRBV5-4 and TRBJ2-5, the complete variable domain reads ETGVTQSPTHLIKTRGQQVTLRCSSQSGHNTVSWYQQALGQGPQFIFQYYREEENGRGNFPPRFSGLQFPNYSSELNVNALELDDSALYLCASSLGRGSQETQYFGPGTRLLVL.

This clonotype counts as medium-sized (0.01 to 0.1%). V is TRBV6-1 and J is TRBJ2-7; 8 bases fit TRBD1. The CDR3 has 16 amino acids. The V segment lost 2 bases and the J segment 7 bases; nucleotides outside the gene matches: 13. Per germline, CDR1 MNHNS and CDR2 SASEGT. The DNA for the CDR3 is TGTGCCAGCAGTGAATACAGGGGGACAGGAGTTCGGGAGCAGTACTTC. It codes for CASSEYRGTGVREQYF.

Only a few counts were recorded for this clonotype. The V call is TRBV5-6, the J call TRBJ2-1; 8 positions match TRBD1. This CDR3 has 16 amino acids. V trimming: 4 bases; J trimming: 2 bases; junction bases outside the gene matches: 8. Germline-derived CDR1 and CDR2 are SGHDT and YYEEEE. The CDR3, as DNA: TGTGCCAGCAGCCATGACAGGGGTAATGCCTACAATGAGCAGTTCTTC. Translating gives CASSHDRGNAYNEQFF.

V usage is TRBV7-9 and J usage is TRBJ2-1; D gene ambiguous. CDR1 is SEHNR, CDR2 FQNEAQ, per germline (reference sequence). V was cut by 0 bases and J by 9 bases, with 9 bases left in between. This CDR3 is built from 13 residues. CDR3 sequence (DNA): TGTGCCAGCAGCTTAGCTGGGGTAATTGAGCAGTTCTTC. Its protein is CASSLAGVIEQFF.